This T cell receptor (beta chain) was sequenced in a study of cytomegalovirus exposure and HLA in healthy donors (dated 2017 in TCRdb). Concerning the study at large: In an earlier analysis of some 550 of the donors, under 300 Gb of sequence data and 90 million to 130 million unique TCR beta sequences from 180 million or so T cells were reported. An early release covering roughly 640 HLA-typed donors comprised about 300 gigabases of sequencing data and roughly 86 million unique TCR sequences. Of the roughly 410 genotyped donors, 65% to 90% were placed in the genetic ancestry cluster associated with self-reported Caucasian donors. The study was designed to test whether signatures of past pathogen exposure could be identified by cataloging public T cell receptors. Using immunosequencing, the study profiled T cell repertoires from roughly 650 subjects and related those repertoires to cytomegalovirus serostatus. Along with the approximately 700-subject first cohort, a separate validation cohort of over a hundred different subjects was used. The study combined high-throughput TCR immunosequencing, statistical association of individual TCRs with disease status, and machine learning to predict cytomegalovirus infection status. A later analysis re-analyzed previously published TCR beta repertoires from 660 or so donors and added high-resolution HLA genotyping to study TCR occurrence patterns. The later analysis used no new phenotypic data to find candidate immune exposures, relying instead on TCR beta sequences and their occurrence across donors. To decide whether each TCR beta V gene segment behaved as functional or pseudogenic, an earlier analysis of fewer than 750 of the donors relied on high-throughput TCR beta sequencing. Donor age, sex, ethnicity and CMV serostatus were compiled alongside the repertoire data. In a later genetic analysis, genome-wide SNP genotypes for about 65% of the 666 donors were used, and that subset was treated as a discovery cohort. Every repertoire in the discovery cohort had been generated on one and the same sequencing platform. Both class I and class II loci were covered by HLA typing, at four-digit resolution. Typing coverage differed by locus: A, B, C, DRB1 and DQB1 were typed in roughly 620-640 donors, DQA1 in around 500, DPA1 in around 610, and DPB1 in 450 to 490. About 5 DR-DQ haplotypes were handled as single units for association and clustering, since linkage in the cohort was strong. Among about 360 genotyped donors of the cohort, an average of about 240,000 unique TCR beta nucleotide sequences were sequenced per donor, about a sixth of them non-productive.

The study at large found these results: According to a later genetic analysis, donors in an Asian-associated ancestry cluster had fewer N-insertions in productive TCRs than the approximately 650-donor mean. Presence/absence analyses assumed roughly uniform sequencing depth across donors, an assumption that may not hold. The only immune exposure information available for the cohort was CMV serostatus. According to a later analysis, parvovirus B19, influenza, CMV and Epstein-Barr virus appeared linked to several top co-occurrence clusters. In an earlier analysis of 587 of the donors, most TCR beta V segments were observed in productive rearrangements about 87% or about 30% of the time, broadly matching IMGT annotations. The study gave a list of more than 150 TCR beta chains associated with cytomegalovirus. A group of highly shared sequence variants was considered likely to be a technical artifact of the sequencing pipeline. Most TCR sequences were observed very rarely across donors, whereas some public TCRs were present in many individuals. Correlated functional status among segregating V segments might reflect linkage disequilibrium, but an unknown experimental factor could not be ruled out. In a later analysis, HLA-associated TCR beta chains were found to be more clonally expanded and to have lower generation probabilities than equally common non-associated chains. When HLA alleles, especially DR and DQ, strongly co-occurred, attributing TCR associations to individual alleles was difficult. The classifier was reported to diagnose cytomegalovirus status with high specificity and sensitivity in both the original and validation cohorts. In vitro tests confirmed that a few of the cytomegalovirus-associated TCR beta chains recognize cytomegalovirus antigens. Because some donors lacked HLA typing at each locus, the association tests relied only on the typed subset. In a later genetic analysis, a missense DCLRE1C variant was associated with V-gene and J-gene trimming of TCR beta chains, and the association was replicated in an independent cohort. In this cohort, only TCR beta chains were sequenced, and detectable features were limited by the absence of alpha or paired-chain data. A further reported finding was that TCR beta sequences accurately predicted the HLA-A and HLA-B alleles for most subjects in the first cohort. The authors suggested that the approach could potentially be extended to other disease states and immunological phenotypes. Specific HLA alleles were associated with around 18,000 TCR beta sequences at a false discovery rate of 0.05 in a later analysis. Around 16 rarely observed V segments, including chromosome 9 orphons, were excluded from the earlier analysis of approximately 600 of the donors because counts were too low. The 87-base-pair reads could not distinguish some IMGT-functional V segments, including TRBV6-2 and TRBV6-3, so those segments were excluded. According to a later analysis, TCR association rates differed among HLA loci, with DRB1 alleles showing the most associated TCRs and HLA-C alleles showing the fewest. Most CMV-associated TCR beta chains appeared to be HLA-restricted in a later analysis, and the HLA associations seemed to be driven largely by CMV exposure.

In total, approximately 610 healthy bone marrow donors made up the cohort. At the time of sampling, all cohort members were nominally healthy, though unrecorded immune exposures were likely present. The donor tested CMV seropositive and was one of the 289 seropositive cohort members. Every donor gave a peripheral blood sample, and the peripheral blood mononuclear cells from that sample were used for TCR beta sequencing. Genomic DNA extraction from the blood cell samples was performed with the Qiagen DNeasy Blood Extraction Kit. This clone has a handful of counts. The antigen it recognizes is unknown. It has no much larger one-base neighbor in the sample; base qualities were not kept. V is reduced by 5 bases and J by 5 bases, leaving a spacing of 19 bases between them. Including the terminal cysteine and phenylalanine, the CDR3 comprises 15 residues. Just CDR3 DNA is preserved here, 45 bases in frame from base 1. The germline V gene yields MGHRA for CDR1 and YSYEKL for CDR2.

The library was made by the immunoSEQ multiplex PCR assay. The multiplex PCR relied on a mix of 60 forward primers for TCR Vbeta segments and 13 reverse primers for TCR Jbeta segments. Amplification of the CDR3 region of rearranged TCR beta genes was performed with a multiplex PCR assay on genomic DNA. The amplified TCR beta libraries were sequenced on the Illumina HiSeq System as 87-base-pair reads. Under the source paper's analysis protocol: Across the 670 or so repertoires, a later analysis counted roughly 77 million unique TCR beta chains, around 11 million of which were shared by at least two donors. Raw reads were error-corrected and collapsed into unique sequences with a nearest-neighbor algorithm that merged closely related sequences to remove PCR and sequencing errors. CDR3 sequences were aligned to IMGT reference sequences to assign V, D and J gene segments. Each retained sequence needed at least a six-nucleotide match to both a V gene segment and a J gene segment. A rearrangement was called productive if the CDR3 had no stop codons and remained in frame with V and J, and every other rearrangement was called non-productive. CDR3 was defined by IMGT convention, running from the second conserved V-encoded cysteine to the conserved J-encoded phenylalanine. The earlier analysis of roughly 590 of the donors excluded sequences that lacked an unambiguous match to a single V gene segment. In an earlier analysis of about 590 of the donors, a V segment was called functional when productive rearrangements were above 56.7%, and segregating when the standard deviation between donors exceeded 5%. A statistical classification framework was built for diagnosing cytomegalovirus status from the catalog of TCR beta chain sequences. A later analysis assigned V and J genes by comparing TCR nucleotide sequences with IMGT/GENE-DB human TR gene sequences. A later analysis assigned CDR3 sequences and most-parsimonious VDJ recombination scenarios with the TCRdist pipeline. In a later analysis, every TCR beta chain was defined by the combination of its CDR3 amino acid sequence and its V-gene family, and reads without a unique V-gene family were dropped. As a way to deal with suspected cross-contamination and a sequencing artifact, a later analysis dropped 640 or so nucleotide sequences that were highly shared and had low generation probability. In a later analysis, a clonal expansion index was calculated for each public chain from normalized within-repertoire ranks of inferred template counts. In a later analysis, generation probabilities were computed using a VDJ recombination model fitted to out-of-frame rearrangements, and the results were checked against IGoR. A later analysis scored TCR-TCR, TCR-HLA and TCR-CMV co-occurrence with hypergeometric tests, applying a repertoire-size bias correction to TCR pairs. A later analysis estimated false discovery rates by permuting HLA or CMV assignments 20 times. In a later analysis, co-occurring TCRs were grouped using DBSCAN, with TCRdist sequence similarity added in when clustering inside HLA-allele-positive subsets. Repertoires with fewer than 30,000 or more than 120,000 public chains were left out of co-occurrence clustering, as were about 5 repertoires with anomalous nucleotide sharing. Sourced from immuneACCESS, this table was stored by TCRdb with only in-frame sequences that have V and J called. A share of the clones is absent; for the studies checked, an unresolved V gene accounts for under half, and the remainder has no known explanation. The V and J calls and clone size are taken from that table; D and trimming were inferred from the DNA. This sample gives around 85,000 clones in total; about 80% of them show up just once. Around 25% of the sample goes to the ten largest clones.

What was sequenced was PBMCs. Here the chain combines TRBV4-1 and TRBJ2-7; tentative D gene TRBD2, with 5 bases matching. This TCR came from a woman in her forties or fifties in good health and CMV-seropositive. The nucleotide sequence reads TGCGCCAGCAGCTACTTCCCATTGGGGAGCCACGAGCAGTACTTC. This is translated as CASSYFPLGSHEQYF.